One and the same sample provided the 3 T cell receptor beta chains below, sequenced in a study of cytotoxic CD8 clonotypes in ibrutinib-treated CLL. The table came from immunoSEQ multiplex PCR; TCRdb's copy has only in-frame clones and leaves some out. The table lists about 160,000 clones, 81% of them singletons, with over 2% in the top ten. The source was PBMCs, collected after 12 months of ibrutinib treatment. These receptors originate from a human donor with chronic lymphocytic leukemia.

The CDR3 DNA reads TGTGCCAGCAGCTTCACCGGGACAGGGGGCAGGGAGACCCAGTACTTC. This codes for CASSFTGTGGRETQYF. The V and J genes are TRBV7-3 and TRBJ2-5; the match to TRBD1 covers 12 bases. Germline V lookup: CDR1 SGHTA, CDR2 FQGTGA. V trimming: 3 bases; J trimming: 5 bases; junction bases outside the gene matches: 7. CDR3 length: 16 amino acids.

The chain's CDR3 is CASSGQRGSYNEQFF. The DNA for the CDR3 is TGTGCCAGCAGCGGGCAGCGCGGGTCCTACAATGAGCAGTTCTTC. The chain combines TRBV11-1 with TRBJ2-1; a weak D match, TRBD2 (5 bases). This CDR3 region has 15 residues. CDR1 SGHAT and CDR2 FQDESV come from the germline V gene (reference sequence). The V end lost 5 bases, the J end lost 1 base, and 12 bases lay between the germline ends.

The chain recombines TRBV30 with TRBJ2-4; 7 positions match TRBD2. CDR1 is GTSNPN, CDR2 SVGIG, per germline (reference sequence). V lost 1 base and J lost 9; bases outside the gene matches: 12. CDR3 length: 15 amino acids. The CDR3 loop reads CAWSGPAGVLSIQYF. The CDR3 DNA is TGTGCCTGGAGTGGACCGGCGGGGGTTTTGAGCATTCAGTACTTC.